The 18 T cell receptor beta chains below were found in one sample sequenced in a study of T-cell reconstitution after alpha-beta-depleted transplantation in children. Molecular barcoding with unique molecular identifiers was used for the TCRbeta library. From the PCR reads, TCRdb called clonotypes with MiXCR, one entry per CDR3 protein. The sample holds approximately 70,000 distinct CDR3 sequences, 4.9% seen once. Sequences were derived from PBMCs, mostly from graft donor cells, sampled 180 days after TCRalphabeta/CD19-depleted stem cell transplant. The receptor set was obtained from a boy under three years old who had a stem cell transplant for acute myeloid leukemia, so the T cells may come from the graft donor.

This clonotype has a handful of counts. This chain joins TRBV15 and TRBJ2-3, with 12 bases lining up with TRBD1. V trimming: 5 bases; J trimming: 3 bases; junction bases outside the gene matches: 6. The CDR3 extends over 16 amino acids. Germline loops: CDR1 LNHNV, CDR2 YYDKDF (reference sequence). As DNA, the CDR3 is TGTGCCACCAGCTCCCGGGACAGGGGGCGGACAGATACGCAGTATTTT. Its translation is CATSSRDRGRTDTQYF.

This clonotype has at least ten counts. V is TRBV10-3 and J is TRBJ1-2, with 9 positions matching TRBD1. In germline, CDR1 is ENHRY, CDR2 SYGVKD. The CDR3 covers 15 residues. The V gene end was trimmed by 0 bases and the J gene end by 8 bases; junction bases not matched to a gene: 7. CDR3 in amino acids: CAISESKRTGVGYTF. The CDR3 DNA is TGTGCCATCAGTGAGTCGAAACGGACAGGGGTCGGCTACACCTTC.

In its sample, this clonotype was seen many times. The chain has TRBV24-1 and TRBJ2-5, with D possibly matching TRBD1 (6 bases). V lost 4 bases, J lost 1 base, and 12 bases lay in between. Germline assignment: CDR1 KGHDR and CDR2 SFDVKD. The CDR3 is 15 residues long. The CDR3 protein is CATSEAGVSQETQYF. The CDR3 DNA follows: TGTGCCACCAGTGAGGCAGGGGTGTCCCAAGAGACCCAGTACTTC.

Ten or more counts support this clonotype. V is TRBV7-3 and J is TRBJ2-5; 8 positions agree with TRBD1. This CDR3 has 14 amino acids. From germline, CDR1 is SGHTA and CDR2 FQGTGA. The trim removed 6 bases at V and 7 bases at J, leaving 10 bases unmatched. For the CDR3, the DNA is TGTGCCAGCAGGGCGGACAGGGCCTTTGGGACCCAGTACTTC. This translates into CASRADRAFGTQYF.

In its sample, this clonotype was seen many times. In nucleotides, the CDR3 is TGTGCCACCTACTCGCTAGCGGGGGGTACCGGGGAGCTGTTTTTT. It encodes CATYSLAGGTGELFF. The chain employs TRBV6-1 and TRBJ2-2, with TRBD2 matching over 11 bases. Germline V gives CDR1 MNHNS, CDR2 SASEGT. The CDR3 covers 15 residues. V was pared by 10 bases and J by 5 bases, with 9 bases of the junction left unmatched.

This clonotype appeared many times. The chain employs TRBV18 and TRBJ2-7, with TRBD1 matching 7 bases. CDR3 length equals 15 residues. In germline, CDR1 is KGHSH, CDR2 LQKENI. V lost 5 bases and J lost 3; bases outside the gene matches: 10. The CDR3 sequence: CASSISDRIFYEQYF. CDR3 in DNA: TGTGCCAGCTCAATTTCGGACAGGATTTTCTACGAGCAGTACTTC.

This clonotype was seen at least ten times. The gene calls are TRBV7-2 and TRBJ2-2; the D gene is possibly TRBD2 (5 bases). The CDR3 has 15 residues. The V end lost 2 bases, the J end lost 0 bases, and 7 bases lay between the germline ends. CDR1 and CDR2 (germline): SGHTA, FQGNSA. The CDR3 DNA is TGTGCCAGCAGCTTAATCGGGACGAACACCGGGGAGCTGTTTTTT. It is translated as CASSLIGTNTGELFF.

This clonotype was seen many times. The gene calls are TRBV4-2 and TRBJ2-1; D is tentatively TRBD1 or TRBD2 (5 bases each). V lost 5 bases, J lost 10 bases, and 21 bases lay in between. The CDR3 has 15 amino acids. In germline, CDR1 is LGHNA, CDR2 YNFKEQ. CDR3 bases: TGTGCCAGCAGCGGTCAAAGGCCGTTTGGGGGAGAGCAGTTCTTC. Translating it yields CASSGQRPFGGEQFF.

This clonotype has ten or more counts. In DNA, the CDR3 is TGTGCCAGCAGCTTAACACCGGATTCCTACGAGCAGTACTTC. The encoded protein is CASSLTPDSYEQYF. V gene TRBV7-3 combines with J gene TRBJ2-7; no firm D call. The V and J ends lost 0 bases and 1 base respectively, with 7 bases between them. The CDR3 contains 14 residues. Germline-derived CDR1 and CDR2 are SGHTA and FQGTGA. Full variable domain (rest looked up from reference TRBV7-3 and TRBJ2-7): GAGVSQTPSNKVTEKGKYVELRCDPISGHTALYWYRQSLGQGPEFLIYFQGTGAADDSGLPNDRFFAVRPEGSVSTLKIQRTERGDSAVYLCASSLTPDSYEQYFGPGTRLTVT.

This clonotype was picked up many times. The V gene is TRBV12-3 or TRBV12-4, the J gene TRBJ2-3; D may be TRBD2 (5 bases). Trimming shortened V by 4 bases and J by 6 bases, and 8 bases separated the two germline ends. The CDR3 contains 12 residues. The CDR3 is CASSWGVDTQYF. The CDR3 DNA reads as TGTGCCAGCAGTTGGGGAGTGGATACGCAGTATTTT.

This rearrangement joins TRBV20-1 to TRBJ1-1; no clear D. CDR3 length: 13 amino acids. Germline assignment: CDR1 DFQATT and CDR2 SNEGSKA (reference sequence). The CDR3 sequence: CNLQDTRNTEAFF. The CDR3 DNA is TGCAACCTTCAAGACACTCGTAACACTGAAGCTTTCTTT.

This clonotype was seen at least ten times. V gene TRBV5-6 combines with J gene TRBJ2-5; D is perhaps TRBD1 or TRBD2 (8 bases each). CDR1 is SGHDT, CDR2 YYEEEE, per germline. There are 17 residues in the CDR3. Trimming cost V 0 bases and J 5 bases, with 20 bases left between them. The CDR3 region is CASSLEYGTGGRETQYF. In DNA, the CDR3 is TGTGCCAGCAGCTTGGAATATGGGACAGGCGGGAGGGAGACCCAGTACTTC. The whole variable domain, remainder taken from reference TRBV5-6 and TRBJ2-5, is DAGVTQSPTHLIKTRGQQVTLRCSPKSGHDTVSWYQQALGQGPQFIFQYYEEEERQRGNFPDRFSGHQFPNYSSELNVNALLLGDSALYLCASSLEYGTGGRETQYFGPGTRLLVL.

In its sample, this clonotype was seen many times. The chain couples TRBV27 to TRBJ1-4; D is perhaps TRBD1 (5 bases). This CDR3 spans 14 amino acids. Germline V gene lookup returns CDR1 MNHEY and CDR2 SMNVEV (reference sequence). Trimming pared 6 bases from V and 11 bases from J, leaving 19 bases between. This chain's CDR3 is CASRAHRGLEKLFF. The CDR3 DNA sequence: TGTGCCAGCAGGGCTCATCGGGGGTTGGAGAAACTGTTTTTT.

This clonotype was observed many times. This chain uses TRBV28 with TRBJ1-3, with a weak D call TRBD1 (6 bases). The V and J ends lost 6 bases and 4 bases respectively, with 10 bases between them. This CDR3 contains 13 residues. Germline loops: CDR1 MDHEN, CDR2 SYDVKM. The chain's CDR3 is CASSPGAGNTIYF. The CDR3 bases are TGTGCCAGCAGCCCGGGGGCAGGAAACACCATATATTTT. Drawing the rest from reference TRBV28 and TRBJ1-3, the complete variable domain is DVKVTQSSRYLVKRTGEKVFLECVQDMDHENMFWYRQDPGLGLRLIYFSYDVKMKEKGDIPEGYSVSREKKERFSLILESASTNQTSMYLCASSPGAGNTIYFGEGSWLTVV.

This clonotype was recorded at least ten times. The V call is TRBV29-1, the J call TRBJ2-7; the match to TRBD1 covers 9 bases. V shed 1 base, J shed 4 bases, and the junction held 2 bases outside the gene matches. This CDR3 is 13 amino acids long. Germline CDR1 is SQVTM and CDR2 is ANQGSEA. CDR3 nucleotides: TGCAGCGTTGAAGGGGGACAGGGTTACGAGCAGTACTTC. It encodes CSVEGGQGYEQYF.

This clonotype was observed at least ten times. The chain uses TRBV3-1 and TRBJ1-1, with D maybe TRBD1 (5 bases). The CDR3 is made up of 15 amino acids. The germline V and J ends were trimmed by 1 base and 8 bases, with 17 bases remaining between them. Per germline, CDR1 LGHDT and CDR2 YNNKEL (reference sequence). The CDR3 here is CASSQGAVFWGEAFF. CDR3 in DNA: TGTGCCAGCAGCCAAGGGGCAGTTTTTTGGGGGGAAGCTTTCTTT. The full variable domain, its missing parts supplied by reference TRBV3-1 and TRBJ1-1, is DTAVSQTPKYLVTQMGNDKSIKCEQNLGHDTMYWYKQDSKKFLKIMFSYNNKELIINETVPNRFSPKSPDKAHLNLHINSLELGDSAVYFCASSQGAVFWGEAFFGQGTRLTVV.

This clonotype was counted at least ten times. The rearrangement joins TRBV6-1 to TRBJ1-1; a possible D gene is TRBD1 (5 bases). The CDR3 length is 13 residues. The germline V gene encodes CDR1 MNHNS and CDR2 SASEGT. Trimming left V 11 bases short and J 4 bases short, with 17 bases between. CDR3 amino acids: CASRAQVLTEAFF. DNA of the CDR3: TGTGCCTCCCGGGCACAGGTTCTCACTGAAGCTTTCTTT.

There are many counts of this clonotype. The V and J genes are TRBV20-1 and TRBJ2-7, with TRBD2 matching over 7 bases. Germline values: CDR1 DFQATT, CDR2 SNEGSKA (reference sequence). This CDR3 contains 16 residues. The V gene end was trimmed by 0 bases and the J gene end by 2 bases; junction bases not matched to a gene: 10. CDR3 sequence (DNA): TGCAGTGCTAGAGATTCGAGGGGACGGGGGGCCTACGAGCAGTACGTC. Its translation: CSARDSRGRGAYEQYV.